This passage covers 25 T cell receptor beta chains from one sample sequenced in a study of blood T cell repertoires in COVID-19. Libraries were prepared by immunoSEQ multiplex PCR; TCRdb keeps only in-frame clonotypes and omits some of them. Of 150,000 or so clones in the sample, over 75% are singletons; the top ten hold about an eighth. Material for sequencing was peripheral blood. These receptors all stem from a man aged 18 to 35 with COVID-19, enrolled during active disease.

CDR3 coding DNA: TGTGCCAGCAGGCAGACAGGGGGAAGATCACCCCTCCACTTT. It yields the protein CASRQTGGRSPLHF. The V gene is TRBV6-5, the J gene TRBJ1-6, with 9 bases aligning to TRBD1. This CDR3 contains 14 residues. The trim removed 6 bases at V and 10 bases at J, leaving 7 bases unmatched. CDR1 is MNHEY and CDR2 is SVGAGI in the germline V gene.

The chain carries TRBV24-1 and TRBJ2-3; 7 nucleotides line up with TRBD2. V shed 4 bases, J shed 2 bases, and the junction held 2 bases outside the gene matches. Germline CDR1 is KGHDR and CDR2 is SFDVKD. This CDR3 spans 14 amino acids. CDR3 in DNA: TGTGCCACCAGTGACGGGAGGATCACAGATACGCAGTATTTT. Translating gives CATSDGRITDTQYF.

CDR3 coding DNA: TGCGCCAGCAGCTTGGGACAGTTCTACGAGCAGTACTTC. Protein: CASSLGQFYEQYF. The gene calls are TRBV5-1 and TRBJ2-7; TRBD1 might be the D (5 bases). CDR1 is SGHRS and CDR2 is YFSETQ in the germline V gene. The V gene lost 0 bases and the J gene lost 3 bases, with 7 bases spanning the gap. CDR3 length: 13 residues.

This clone was counted once. The chain employs TRBV30 and TRBJ2-1; D uncertain. V dropped 0 bases and J dropped 7 bases, with 10 bases sitting between them. Germline loops: CDR1 GTSNPN, CDR2 SVGIG (reference sequence). CDR3 length equals 13 residues. CDR3 DNA sequence: TGTGCCTGGAGTGTCCCTCCCCGGAATGAGCAGTTCTTC. Residues: CAWSVPPRNEQFF.

The rearrangement links TRBV7-9 to TRBJ1-2; D might be TRBD1 (6 bases). Germline CDR1 is SEHNR and CDR2 is FQNEAQ (reference sequence). This CDR3 region has 12 residues. Trimming removed 6 bases at V and 4 bases at J, with 9 bases between. The CDR3 protein is CASSTTGYGYTF. The CDR3 coding sequence is TGTGCCAGCAGTACGACAGGCTATGGCTACACCTTC.

The chain couples TRBV13 to TRBJ2-1, with 10 bases matching TRBD2. CDR3 length: 23 residues. CDR1 is PRHDT and CDR2 is FYEKMQ in the germline V gene (reference sequence). J gave up 4 bases and V 2 bases, and 26 bases lay outside the gene matches. For the CDR3, the DNA is TGTGCCAGCAGCTTATTTGTATATCGCTCCCGTCAAGCGACTAGCGGGCTGTACAATGAGCAGTTCTTC. Translating it yields CASSLFVYRSRQATSGLYNEQFF.

This clone came up once. This chain uses TRBV18 with TRBJ1-6, with D perhaps matching TRBD1 (6 bases). Germline V CDR1 and CDR2: KGHSH, LQKENI. Trimming stripped 3 bases from V and 8 bases from J, with 17 bases between. This CDR3 region has 16 residues. The chain's CDR3 is CASSPSLGGADSPLHF. Written as DNA, the CDR3 is TGTGCCAGCTCACCTTCGCTTGGGGGCGCGGATTCACCCCTCCACTTT.

For this clone: A read error may produce the germline difference seen at one junction end. J is TRBJ2-1 and V is TRBV13, with TRBD2 matching over 14 bases. CDR1 is PRHDT and CDR2 is FYEKMQ in the germline V gene (reference sequence). The CDR3 consists of 16 residues. The chain's CDR3 is CASSLGSGLAGVNCLF. The DNA of the CDR3 is TGTGCCAGCAGCTTAGGTTCGGGACTAGCGGGAGTTAATTGTCTCTTC. Full variable domain (outside the CDR3, taken from reference TRBV13 and TRBJ2-1): AAGVIQSPRHLIKEKRETATLKCYPIPRHDTVYWYQQGPGQDPQFLISFYEKMQSDKGSIPDRFSAQQFSDYHSELNMSSLELGDSALYFCASSLGSGLAGVNCLFGPGTRLTVL.

The rearrangement links TRBV7-2 to TRBJ2-3; the D is unclear. CDR3 size: 12 residues. CDR1 and CDR2 (germline): SGHTA, FQGNSA. The V end lost 1 base, the J end lost 8 bases, and 7 bases lay between the germline ends. The CDR3, as DNA: TGTGCCAGCAGCTTAGTCCCGGTTACGCAGTATTTT. It codes for CASSLVPVTQYF.

This chain uses TRBV9 with TRBJ2-7; 7 nucleotides match TRBD1. The CDR3 sequence is 14 residues long. The germline V gene has CDR1 SGDLS and CDR2 YYNGEE. The trim removed 3 bases at V and 3 bases at J, leaving 6 bases unmatched. The CDR3 protein is CASSATGFDYEQYF. The DNA for the CDR3 is TGTGCCAGCAGCGCGACAGGGTTTGACTACGAGCAGTACTTC.

This chain links TRBV5-1 with TRBJ2-7; the match to TRBD1 covers 9 bases. The germline V gene has CDR1 SGHRS and CDR2 YFSETQ. The CDR3 covers 16 residues. V dropped 0 bases and J dropped 2; count of bases not matched to a gene: 6. CDR3 in DNA: TGCGCCAGCAGCTTGGCCGGGGACAGGGAGACCTACGAGCAGTACTTC. It codes for CASSLAGDRETYEQYF.

The J gene is TRBJ2-1, the V gene TRBV19; 8 nucleotides align to TRBD2. Trimming cost V 7 bases and J 4 bases; bases outside gene matches: 9. Germline assignment: CDR1 LNHDA and CDR2 SQIVND (reference sequence). The CDR3 has 15 amino acids. The CDR3 DNA follows: TGTGCCAGTACCCTTACTAGCGGCGGTTACAATGAGCAGTTCTTC. Its translation is CASTLTSGGYNEQFF.

This clone was recorded a few times. V usage is TRBV20-1 and J usage is TRBJ2-7, with 10 bases that match TRBD1. The CDR3 length is 13 residues. Germline CDR1 reads DFQATT; CDR2 reads SNEGSKA (reference sequence). The V segment lost 6 bases and the J segment 4 bases; nucleotides outside the gene matches: 6. The CDR3 DNA reads TGCAGTGCGAGTAGGGACAGGGGTTACGAGCAGTACTTC. Translating it yields CSASRDRGYEQYF.

The chain has TRBV5-8 and TRBJ1-5; the D is unclear. Between the trimmed V and J ends, which lost 0 bases and 1 base, there was a span of 5 bases. CDR1 and CDR2 (germline): SGHTS, YDEGEE. The CDR3 spans 14 residues. As DNA, the CDR3 is TGTGCCAGCAGCTTGGGGCAGAGCAATCAGCCCCAGCATTTT. Translating it yields CASSLGQSNQPQHF.

The chain uses TRBV7-6 and TRBJ2-2, with 11 bases that match TRBD2. The CDR3 covers 15 residues. Looked up from germline, CDR1 is SGHVS and CDR2 is FNYEAQ. V trimming: 5 bases; J trimming: 5 bases; junction bases outside the gene matches: 4. The CDR3 spells CASSTASGRTGELFF. The CDR3 DNA reads TGTGCCAGCAGCACCGCTAGCGGGAGGACCGGGGAGCTGTTTTTT.

This sequence joins TRBV3-1 (or the pseudogene TRBV3-2) and TRBJ1-1; D remains ambiguous. CDR3 length: 15 residues. V was pared by 5 bases and J by 0 bases, with 13 bases between. CDR1 and CDR2 (germline): LGHDT, YNNKEL (reference sequence). CDR3 nucleotide sequence: TGTGCCAGCAGCGTACGGGGAAGGATGAACACTGAAGCTTTCTTT. Translation gives CASSVRGRMNTEAFF.

The chain's CDR3 is CASSLFGGGPYNEQFF. The CDR3 nucleotides are TGTGCCAGCAGCTTATTTGGGGGAGGCCCCTACAATGAGCAGTTCTTC. The chain joins TRBV7-8 to TRBJ2-1; perhaps TRBD2 as D (6 bases). This CDR3 contains 16 residues. CDR1 is SGHVS, CDR2 FQNEAQ, per germline. Deletions cut 2 bases from V and 2 bases from J, with 13 bases between.

The rearrangement links TRBV7-9 to TRBJ1-3; a weak D match, TRBD1 (5 bases). This CDR3 region has 14 residues. Germline V gene sequence: CDR1 SEHNR, CDR2 FQNEAQ (reference sequence). V was pared by 3 bases and J by 0 bases, with 6 bases between. Here the CDR3 DNA reads TGTGCCAGCAGCTTCGGGGGCTCTGGAAACACCATATATTTT. Its translation is CASSFGGSGNTIYF.

Remarks on this clone: Its ends do not fully match the called genes, so a read error is possible. The rearrangement links TRBV15 to TRBJ1-4; the D gene is possibly TRBD1 (5 bases). The CDR3 loop spans 11 amino acids. The germline V gene has CDR1 LNHNV and CDR2 YYDKDF (reference sequence). The CDR3 nucleotides read TGTGCCACCAGCAGAGCTGGACAACTGCTTTTT. Protein product: CATSRAGQLLF.

CDR3 bases: TGCAGCGCCACTAGTCGGGGCTCCTACGAGCAGTACTTC. Encoded protein: CSATSRGSYEQYF. V gene TRBV29-1 combines with J gene TRBJ2-7, with D perhaps TRBD2 (5 bases). The CDR3 length is 13 residues. The germline V and J ends were trimmed by 7 bases and 0 bases, with 13 bases remaining between them. In germline, CDR1 is SQVTM, CDR2 ANQGSEA.

V is TRBV6-2 or TRBV6-3 and J is TRBJ2-7, with D unresolved. The germline V gene has CDR1 MNHEY and CDR2 SVGEGT. V lost 5 bases and J 5 bases, leaving 19 bases between the germline ends. The CDR3 runs to 15 residues. The CDR3 DNA follows: TGTGCCAGCAGTCCAACCGTCCAGGCAATCCACGAGCAGTACTTC. Translation gives CASSPTVQAIHEQYF.

The rearrangement uses TRBV28 and TRBJ1-5; D not certain. This CDR3 contains 15 residues. The V gene's germline CDR1 is MDHEN and CDR2 SYDVKM. V lost 6 bases and J lost 3, with 15 bases in between. The CDR3 loop is CASRFSRSNNQPQHF. CDR3 nucleotides: TGTGCCAGCAGATTTTCGAGGTCGAACAATCAGCCCCAGCATTTT.

V and J are TRBV7-9 and TRBJ2-1, with a weak D call TRBD2 (6 bases). Germline lookup yields CDR1 SEHNR and CDR2 FQNEAQ (reference sequence). The CDR3 is 16 residues long. V gave up 4 bases and J gave up 0 bases, with 13 bases separating them. The CDR3 DNA reads as TGTGCCAGCAGCTCAGTAGCGGTCCGCTCCTACAATGAGCAGTTCTTC. Translation: CASSSVAVRSYNEQFF.

In DNA form, the CDR3 reads TGTGCCACCAGCAGAGTGGGCAGGGCCAACACTGAAGCTTTCTTT. It translates to CATSRVGRANTEAFF. This rearrangement joins TRBV15 to TRBJ1-1; D is perhaps TRBD1 (5 bases). The CDR3 is made up of 15 amino acids. Trimming shortened V by 1 base and J by 2 bases, and 11 bases separated the two germline ends. Germline V gives CDR1 LNHNV, CDR2 YYDKDF (reference sequence). The whole variable domain, filled in from reference TRBV15 and TRBJ1-1, reads DAMVIQNPRYQVTQFGKPVTLSCSQTLNHNVMYWYQQKSSQAPKLLFHYYDKDFNNEADTPDNFQSRRPNTSFCFLDIRSPGLGDTAMYLCATSRVGRANTEAFFGQGTRLTVV.

CDR3 protein: CAHMGGRGYEQYF. CDR3 sequence (DNA): TGTGCCCACATGGGGGGGCGAGGGTACGAGCAGTACTTC. V is TRBV30 and J is TRBJ2-7, with D possibly being TRBD2 (7 bases). The CDR3 length is 13 residues. V lost 8 bases and J lost 4, with 18 bases in between. Looked up from germline, CDR1 is GTSNPN and CDR2 is SVGIG (reference sequence). The full variable domain, rest sourced from reference TRBV30 and TRBJ2-7, is SQTIHQWPATLVQPVGSPLSLECTVEGTSNPNLYWYRQAAGRGLQLLFYSVGIGQISSEVPQNLSASRPQDRQFILSSKKLLLSDSGFYLCAHMGGRGYEQYFGPGTRLTVT.